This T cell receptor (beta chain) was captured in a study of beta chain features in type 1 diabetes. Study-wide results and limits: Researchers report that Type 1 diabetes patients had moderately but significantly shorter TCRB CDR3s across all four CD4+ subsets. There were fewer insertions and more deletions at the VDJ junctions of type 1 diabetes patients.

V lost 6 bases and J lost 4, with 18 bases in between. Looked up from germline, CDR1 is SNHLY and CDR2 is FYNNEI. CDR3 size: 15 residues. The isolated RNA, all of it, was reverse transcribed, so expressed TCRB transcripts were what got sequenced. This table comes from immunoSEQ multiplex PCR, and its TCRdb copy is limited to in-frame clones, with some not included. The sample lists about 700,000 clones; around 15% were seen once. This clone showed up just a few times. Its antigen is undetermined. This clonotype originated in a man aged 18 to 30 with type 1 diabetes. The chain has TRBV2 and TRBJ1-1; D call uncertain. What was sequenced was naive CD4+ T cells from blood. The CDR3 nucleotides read TGTGCCAGCAGGGCAGGCGCCCCTGAGGGCACTGAAGCTTTCTTT. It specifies CASRAGAPEGTEAFF.